A selection of T cell receptor beta chains follows, all from one sample in a study of CD8 T cells in ankylosing spondylitis. TCRdb reprocessed the 5' RACE reads via MiXCR and lists one record per CDR3 protein. The sample holds around 770,000 distinct CDR3 sequences; about 11% are singletons and the top ten take more than 0.5%. The sequencing input was blood, either unsorted or a sorted T cell fraction (not recorded which). The receptors derive from a male donor with ankylosing spondylitis. Both conserved end residues are part of each CDR3. Expanded clones get a size class; other rows say once, few or many, or leave the size out.

clone_size,j_call,v_call,cdr3_aa
many,TRBJ2-3,TRBV29-1,CSGGPADTQYF
few,TRBJ2-1,TRBV7-2,CASSLRSGTYNEQFF
-,TRBJ1-2,TRBV12-3/TRBV12-4,CASSLAARIPYGYTF
many,TRBJ1-1,TRBV5-1,CASSSGTGYVPEAFF
-,TRBJ2-7,TRBV20-1,CSASLRGYYNEQYF
few,TRBJ2-7,TRBV11-2,CASSLELAGSLYEQYF
-,TRBJ1-5,TRBV7-8,CASSLRTHSTNQPQHF
few,TRBJ2-2,TRBV5-1,CASSGSGQQNTGELFF
many,TRBJ2-7,TRBV7-2,CASSLAAGGRYEQYF
few,TRBJ2-5,TRBV6-2/TRBV6-3,CASSYSTGVQYQETQYF
-,TRBJ2-1,TRBV7-2,CASSKAGGGSYNEQFF
many,TRBJ2-2,TRBV5-1,CASSGTTNTGELFF
few,TRBJ1-5,TRBV4-3,CASSQDYVGDSNQPQHF
-,TRBJ2-2,TRBV14,CASSTRRDTGELFF
-,TRBJ1-4,TRBV4-2,CASSRGQGESNEKLFF
few,TRBJ2-7,TRBV20-1,CSARDRVNVYEQYF
many,TRBJ1-1,TRBV5-1,CATKVGDTEAFF
few,TRBJ2-7,TRBV6-2/TRBV6-3,CASSYYLQHYEQYF
many,TRBJ2-1,TRBV27,CASSSHRGGQYNEQFF
many,TRBJ2-7,TRBV10-3,CAISESGSGQGYEQYF
-,TRBJ2-5,TRBV27,CASSVKRRVQETQYF
-,TRBJ1-6,TRBV5-1,CASSLVGESSYNSPLHF
-,TRBJ2-3,TRBV11-3,CASSTAGSGSLDTQYF
many,TRBJ1-2,TRBV7-2,CASSLAGLAYGYTF
few,TRBJ1-2,TRBV20-1,CSARTGRLDYGYTF
-,TRBJ2-1,TRBV4-1,CASSQEGSGRYNEQFF
few,TRBJ1-5,TRBV12-3/TRBV12-4,CASSLRGGLLRDRAGNQPQHF
few,TRBJ2-7,TRBV28,CASRSRGVPSYEQYF
many,TRBJ2-7,TRBV7-2,CASSLGVGTIAYEQYF
few,TRBJ2-1,TRBV2,CASSRKRERDEQFF
few,TRBJ2-7,TRBV20-1,CSAKTGTAPYEQYF
few,TRBJ1-1,TRBV6-5,CATHTGSEAFF
-,TRBJ2-1,TRBV14,CASSQVGVREQFF
few,TRBJ1-4,TRBV4-2,CASSQIAATNEKLFF
-,TRBJ1-1,TRBV2,CASSEEGLTEAFF
few,TRBJ2-7,TRBV12-3/TRBV12-4,CASSATSGTRSYEQYF
-,TRBJ2-1,TRBV4-2,CASSQRTSGRYNEQFF
once,TRBJ2-7,TRBV2,CASSALAAEQYF
-,TRBJ1-2,TRBV25-1,CASSEQGEGYTF
-,TRBJ2-7,TRBV6-2/TRBV6-3,CASSRNLAETGAAYEQYF
few,TRBJ2-5,TRBV7-2,CASSSTAGGAYSQYF
-,TRBJ1-2,TRBV6-5,CASSYSYRVYGYTF
-,TRBJ1-5,TRBV28,CASSQISRDQPQHF